This record looks at one TCR beta chain sequence and its context. Its matching antigen is unknown. Biomarkers including neurofilament, amyloid-beta and tau confirmed neurodegeneration in the patients. CSF cells were profiled by 10X single-cell V(D)J and 5' expression. TCRdb reprocessed the 10x single-cell sequencing reads, with one entry per CDR3 protein and no DNA. Its listing shows some 1,200 distinct CDR3 sequences. The sample originates from a study of CD8 T cells in cerebrospinal fluid in Alzheimer's disease. The study's findings and limits: Patients with mild cognitive impairment or Alzheimer's disease had a larger top CSF clone percentage than controls. Alzheimer's patients were not enriched for EBV-specific clones, which were not the most expanded.

This CDR3 comprises 13 residues. Germline CDR1 reads MNHEY; CDR2 reads SVGAGI. The sequenced sample consisted of cerebrospinal fluid. The chain is built from TRBV6-5 and TRBJ2-7; the TCRdb call, TRBD1, lacks DNA for checking. This receptor was obtained from a human donor with Parkinson's disease. This chain's CDR3 is CASSSERGYEQYF.